The following is a T cell receptor beta chain sequence with its context. What this receptor recognizes is not known. Base qualities are not provided; no much larger clone lies one nucleotide away. This sample stems from a study of identical twins (dated by TCRdb to the mid-2010s). Describing the broader study: TCR alpha and beta repertoires from monozygotic twins, unrelated adults of various ages and cord blood were deep-sequenced to test whether fetal clonotypes persist. To rule out contamination, the twin experiments were replicated at different times with different library preparation protocols.

Only healthy Caucasian donors were included. The twin cohort consisted of three pairs of female monozygotic twins, all aged roughly 18 to 29 years. CD4+ and CD8+ T cell populations were isolated with positive isolation kits from Invitrogen. From the cysteine through the phenylalanine, the CDR3 covers 16 amino acids. Of all the DNA, just the CDR3 is kept, 48 bases in frame from base 1. The germline V gene provides CDR1 KGHSH and CDR2 LQKENI. The germline V end is reduced by 4 bases and the J end by 2 bases; junction bases left unmatched: 9. The investigation overall reported the following: Compared with coincidental sharing between unrelated individuals, out-of-frame TCR alpha sequences shared between twins had an excess of sequences with low generation probability. Because the same donors could not be followed over many years, the conclusions depended on cross-sectional statistical analysis. Zero-insertion analyses could be partly confounded by invariant T cells such as MAIT and iNKT, although diverse VJ usage argued against such confounding for most clonotypes. Abundant cord blood beta clonotypes carried fewer insertions; young adult naive repertoires showed a weaker similar trend, while memory repertoires showed none. Out-of-frame TCR alpha sharing in monozygotic twins was systematically underestimated by recombination models, whereas sharing between unrelated individuals was in agreement with the recombination models. The excess sharing between twins in beta out-of-frame sequences was weaker because fewer shared sequences reduced the signal-to-noise ratio.

The library was produced with 5' RACE. The sequencer was an Illumina HiSeq 2000. Template switching introduced a universal primer binding site; the final cDNA contained a unique molecular identifier, enabling accurate counting of TCR cDNA molecules. First-strand cDNA for TCR alpha and beta chains was synthesized from specific primers in the conserved constant-segment region. To control for contamination, every cDNA library carried two barcodes: a SMART-Mk sample barcode plus Illumina barcodes. TruSeq adapter sequences along with Illumina sample barcodes were introduced in two successive PCR steps. The TCR alpha and beta cDNA libraries were sequenced on the Illumina HiSeq platform using custom primers. Concerning the study's data processing: Unique molecular identifiers were extracted from raw reads with MiGEC, and CDR3 positions were determined with MiXCR. For each individual, recombination models were inferred using an EM algorithm with the repgenHMM and IGoR tools. Shared clonotype analysis was performed with the tcR package in R, normalizing sharing by the product of cloneset sizes. Out-of-frame nonproductive sequences were analyzed to study raw recombination free of thymic and clonal selection effects. In TCRdb, the public reads were trimmed at Q25 with fastp and aligned with MiXCR, with productive beta chains retained. For every CDR3 protein sequence, its rows merge into one entry that carries the most common genes and DNA. The authors' filters were not applied to this entry. The table for this sample lists 500,000 to 550,000 distinct CDR3 sequences; 20% to 25% of them were counted only once. Approximately 0.52% of the sample lies in the top ten.

These data were also filed under a second study, of yellow fever vaccine responses in identical twins. The second study also describes: According to the authors, in identical twins the way T cells responded to vaccination appeared partly convergent and partly personalized. In the study, vaccine-responding T cell clones were precisely tracked in identical twins.

The source material was CD4+ T cells sorted from blood. The source is a woman in her late teens or twenties in good health. The rearranged chain carries TRBV18 and TRBJ2-5; TRBD2 lines up with 8 middle nucleotides. The nucleotides read TGTGCCAGCTCACGGACTAGCAGCTTGGAACAAGAGACCCAGTACTTC. The translation is CASSRTSSLEQETQYF.